These 21 T cell receptor beta chains originate from one sample sequenced in a study of OX40 agonist ivuxolimab in advanced cancers. Here immunoSEQ multiplex PCR was the method, and the copy in TCRdb shows in-frame clones only, minus some. This sample has 35,000 to 45,000 clones; roughly 90% occur once, and the top ten carry about a sixth. The material was CD4+ or CD8+ T cells sorted from blood, obtained in a trial of the OX40 agonist ivuxolimab. These receptors were collected from an adult with an advanced solid tumor such as melanoma, head and neck, liver or kidney cancer.

This CDR3 reads CASSDGTLDNEQFF. In DNA, the CDR3 is TGTGCCAGCAGCGATGGGACTCTGGACAATGAGCAGTTCTTC. This chain uses TRBV9 with TRBJ2-1, with D maybe TRBD2 (6 bases). The germline V gene encodes CDR1 SGDLS and CDR2 YYNGEE. The V end was cut by 3 bases, the J end by 5 bases, with 12 bases between. This CDR3 is built from 14 residues.

This clone was detected a few times. The chain joins TRBV27 to TRBJ1-6, with a weak D call TRBD1 (6 bases). V lost 10 bases, J lost 8 bases, and 18 bases lay in between. The CDR3 contains 14 residues. CDR1 and CDR2 (germline): MNHEY, SMNVEV (reference sequence). The CDR3 nucleotides are TGTGCCACCAGGCGAGCTGGGGGCGATTCACCCCTCCACTTT. This codes for CATRRAGGDSPLHF.

CDR3 nucleotide sequence: TGTGCCAGCAGTACACAGGGCGGTCTTATCTATGAGCAGTTCTTC. This codes for CASSTQGGLIYEQFF. The chain recombines TRBV27 with TRBJ2-1; D might be TRBD1 (6 bases). The germline CDR1 and CDR2 sequences are MNHEY and SMNVEV (reference sequence). V was cut by 5 bases and J by 8 bases, with 19 bases left in between. The CDR3 spans 15 residues.

The chain carries TRBV2 and TRBJ2-1; TRBD1 is a possible D gene (6 bases). The CDR3 is 12 amino acids. CDR1 is SNHLY, CDR2 FYNNEI, per germline. V lost 11 bases to trimming and J lost 8 bases, with 16 bases between them. This CDR3 reads CAGGVFTDEQFF. CDR3 coding DNA: TGTGCCGGGGGCGTGTTTACGGATGAGCAGTTCTTC.

The chain is built from TRBV10-2 and TRBJ1-2, with a weak D call TRBD1 (5 bases). Trimming removed 1 base at V and 4 bases at J, with 13 bases between. CDR1 WSHSY and CDR2 SAAADI come from the germline V gene. The CDR3 is 15 amino acids. CDR3 DNA sequence: TGCGCCAGCAGTGAGTTTTGGGGGAGTAGCTATGGCTACACCTTC. Protein sequence: CASSEFWGSSYGYTF.

This clone was detected once. This chain uses TRBV7-8 with TRBJ1-5, with 10 nucleotides matching TRBD1. This CDR3 comprises 16 residues. Trimming cost V 4 bases and J 0 bases; bases outside gene matches: 3. From germline, CDR1 is SGHVS and CDR2 FQNEAQ. This CDR3 reads CASSWTGGGSNQPQHF. As DNA, the CDR3 is TGTGCCAGCAGCTGGACAGGGGGTGGTAGCAATCAGCCCCAGCATTTT.

The J gene is TRBJ2-7, the V gene TRBV5-4, with 10 nucleotides matching TRBD2. Germline V gene lookup returns CDR1 SGHNT and CDR2 YYREEE (reference sequence). V dropped 0 bases and J dropped 5; count of bases not matched to a gene: 8. The CDR3 length is 16 residues. CDR3 sequence (DNA): TGTGCCAGCAGCTTGGATAAGGGACTAGCGAGCGACGAGCAGTACTTC. Its protein is CASSLDKGLASDEQYF.

This chain links TRBV27 with TRBJ1-3; 11 bases align to TRBD1. V shed 3 bases, J shed 8 bases, and the junction held 6 bases outside the gene matches. The CDR3 runs 15 residues. The germline V gene has CDR1 MNHEY and CDR2 SMNVEV (reference sequence). This chain's CDR3 is CASSFGQGAGDTIYF. CDR3 DNA: TGTGCCAGCAGTTTCGGACAGGGGGCCGGAGACACCATATATTTT.

The V and J genes are TRBV18 and TRBJ2-7; D is unresolved. With 8 bases removed from V and 0 bases from J, the gap between germline ends came to 17 bases. Germline V CDR1 and CDR2: KGHSH, LQKENI. This CDR3 contains 15 residues. The CDR3 sequence: CASASSKESSYEQYF. CDR3 nucleotides: TGTGCCAGCGCCAGCTCGAAGGAAAGCTCCTACGAGCAGTACTTC.

The rearrangement uses TRBV11-2 and TRBJ2-7; D might be TRBD2 (5 bases). Trimming took 4 bases from V and 2 from J, leaving 15 bases between them. This CDR3 region has 15 residues. Looked up from germline, CDR1 is SGHAT and CDR2 is FQNNGV. The CDR3 sequence: CASSSLDSPAYEQYF. In DNA, the CDR3 is TGTGCCAGCAGCTCACTAGACTCTCCCGCCTACGAGCAGTACTTC. Together with reference TRBV11-2 and TRBJ2-7, the CDR3 gives the full variable domain: EAGVAQSPRYKIIEKRQSVAFWCNPISGHATLYWYQQILGQGPKLLIQFQNNGVVDDSQLPKDRFSAERLKGVDSTLKIQPAKLEDSAVYLCASSSLDSPAYEQYFGPGTRLTVT.

This chain joins TRBV10-3 and TRBJ2-2; no definite D call. V was cut by 0 bases and J by 6 bases, with 5 bases left in between. This CDR3 comprises 13 residues. Germline-derived CDR1 and CDR2 are ENHRY and SYGVKD. The CDR3 DNA is TGTGCCATCAGTGAGTCTTTCCCCGGGGAGCTGTTTTTT. Translated: CAISESFPGELFF.

The rearrangement joins TRBV28 to TRBJ1-2; possible D gene TRBD1, 5 bases. Germline V gene data show CDR1 as MDHEN and CDR2 as SYDVKM. The CDR3 loop spans 15 amino acids. V shed 5 bases and J shed 4 bases, with 17 bases lying between them. CDR3 sequence: CASSPPEGVAYGYTF. The CDR3 nucleotides are TGTGCCAGCAGTCCCCCTGAAGGGGTAGCCTATGGCTACACCTTC.

DNA for the CDR3: TGTGCCAGCAGTTTATTGGCAGACCACGAGCAGTACTTC. Protein product: CASSLLADHEQYF. The J gene is TRBJ2-7, the V gene TRBV27; D is unresolved. The CDR3 consists of 13 residues. The ends were cut back, 1 base at V and 5 bases at J, with 9 bases in the middle. Germline loops: CDR1 MNHEY, CDR2 SMNVEV (reference sequence).

V is TRBV15 and J is TRBJ2-1, with D possibly TRBD1 on 5 matching bases. The germline CDR1 and CDR2 sequences are LNHNV and YYDKDF (reference sequence). The CDR3 covers 12 residues. V was trimmed by 3 bases and J by 7 bases, leaving 7 bases between them. CDR3 loop: CATSRSGNEQFF. The CDR3 coding sequence is TGTGCCACCAGCAGGTCAGGGAATGAGCAGTTCTTC.

The chain is built from TRBV7-2 and TRBJ2-5; D possibly corresponds to TRBD1 (5 bases). Trimming removed 5 bases at V and 3 bases at J, with 13 bases between. CDR3 size: 14 residues. Germline V lookup: CDR1 SGHTA, CDR2 FQGNSA. CDR3 amino acids: CASSGPGIKETQYF. The DNA for the CDR3 is TGTGCCAGCAGCGGTCCAGGGATTAAAGAGACCCAGTACTTC.

The V gene is TRBV19, the J gene TRBJ2-7; D unresolved. V was cut by 5 bases and J by 2 bases, with 10 bases left in between. CDR3 length: 13 amino acids. The germline V gene encodes CDR1 LNHDA and CDR2 SQIVND (reference sequence). The CDR3 DNA sequence: TGTGCCAGTAGTGCGGACCTAACCTACGAGCAGTACTTC. Protein product: CASSADLTYEQYF.

The gene calls are TRBV2 and TRBJ1-2, with D perhaps TRBD1 (6 bases). Per the germline V gene, CDR1 is SNHLY and CDR2 is FYNNEI. The CDR3 runs to 13 residues. Trimming cost V 10 bases and J 6 bases, with 18 bases left between them. This CDR3 is CAIAGTPGDGYTF. CDR3 DNA: TGTGCCATAGCCGGGACACCAGGTGATGGCTACACCTTC. The full variable domain, completed using reference TRBV2 and TRBJ1-2, is EPEVTQTPSHQVTQMGQEVILRCVPISNHLYFYWYRQILGQKVEFLVSFYNNEISEKSEIFDDQFSVERPDGSNFTLKIRSTKLEDSAMYFCAIAGTPGDGYTFGSGTRLTVV.

J is TRBJ1-4 and V is TRBV4-1; D perhaps matches TRBD1 (5 bases). The CDR3 has 16 amino acids. Between the trimmed V and J ends, which lost 1 base and 8 bases, there was a span of 17 bases. The germline CDR1 and CDR2 sequences are MGHRA and YSYEKL. The CDR3 DNA follows: TGCGCCAGCAGCCAAGCGGGGCTGGGATACGACGAAAAACTGTTTTTT. It translates to CASSQAGLGYDEKLFF.

This chain joins TRBV5-6 and TRBJ2-1; tentative D call: TRBD2 (6 bases). With 4 bases removed from V and 2 bases from J, the gap between germline ends came to 13 bases. The V gene's germline CDR1 is SGHDT and CDR2 YYEEEE. CDR3 length equals 15 residues. In nucleotides, the CDR3 is TGTGCCAGCAGCACGAGCGGGCTTGCCTACAATGAGCAGTTCTTC. It encodes CASSTSGLAYNEQFF.

This clone is labeled medium-sized (0.01 to 0.1%). This chain uses TRBV2 with TRBJ1-5; D gene unclear. The CDR3 consists of 15 residues. Deletions cut 6 bases from V and 0 bases from J, with 12 bases between. Germline CDR1 reads SNHLY; CDR2 reads FYNNEI. Here the CDR3 DNA reads TGTGCCAGCAGAAAGGACGGCGATAGCAATCAGCCCCAGCATTTT. This codes for CASRKDGDSNQPQHF.

This clone was observed a few times. The V and J genes are TRBV11-2 and TRBJ2-7, with a weak D call TRBD2 (5 bases). V lost 5 bases and J lost 3, with 11 bases in between. The CDR3 runs to 13 residues. Germline V CDR1 and CDR2: SGHAT, FQNNGV. CDR3 sequence reads: CASSPFDYYEQYF. In DNA form, the CDR3 reads TGTGCCAGCAGCCCTTTCGACTACTACGAGCAGTACTTC.